Shown below are 29 T cell receptor beta chains from a single sample sequenced in a study of T-cell reconstitution after alpha-beta-depleted transplantation in children. Unique molecular identifiers were incorporated when the TCRbeta library was constructed. Using its own MiXCR run on the PCR reads, TCRdb lists one record per CDR3 protein. The sample includes hundreds of thousands of distinct CDR3 sequences, roughly 17% seen only once; the top ten take roughly 27%. Specimen: PBMCs, mostly from graft donor cells, collected 360 days after TCRalphabeta/CD19-depleted stem cell transplant. These receptors all stem from a boy under two years old who had a stem cell transplant for Wiskott-Aldrich syndrome, so the T cells may come from the graft donor.

This clonotype was seen a handful of times. The chain carries TRBV20-1 and TRBJ2-5; D possibly corresponds to TRBD2 (6 bases). From germline, CDR1 is DFQATT and CDR2 SNEGSKA (reference sequence). The length of the CDR3 is 16 residues. V was trimmed by 1 base and J by 1 base, leaving 16 bases between them. CDR3 region: CSARGQWGRRQETQYF. The CDR3 bases are TGCAGTGCTAGAGGGCAATGGGGGAGGCGCCAAGAGACCCAGTACTTC.

The CDR3 loop is CASSRDGPQIGKNIQYF. The CDR3 DNA reads as TGCGCCAGCAGCCGGGACGGACCCCAGATAGGCAAAAACATTCAGTACTTC. This sequence joins TRBV5-1 and TRBJ2-4; D is possibly TRBD1 or TRBD2 (5 bases each). Trimming stripped 4 bases from V and 3 bases from J, with 20 bases between. This CDR3 is 17 amino acids long. Germline V CDR1 and CDR2: SGHRS, YFSETQ.

A few counts support this clonotype. The V gene is TRBV7-8, the J gene TRBJ2-1; unclear D gene. V was pared by 1 base and J by 0 bases, with 16 bases between. Germline values: CDR1 SGHVS, CDR2 FQNEAQ. This CDR3 is 18 amino acids long. DNA for the CDR3: TGTGCCAGCAGCTTAGTTTCTGCGGATTGGGGCTCCTACAATGAGCAGTTCTTC. Amino acid sequence: CASSLVSADWGSYNEQFF.

The chain couples TRBV12-3 or TRBV12-4 to TRBJ2-7, with D possibly being TRBD1 (5 bases). Trimming pared 5 bases from V and 2 bases from J, leaving 13 bases between. The CDR3 covers 14 residues. In DNA form, the CDR3 reads TGTGCCAGCAGTCCTTCCAGGGATACCTACGAGCAGTACTTC. Translation gives CASSPSRDTYEQYF.

The V and J genes are TRBV12-3 or TRBV12-4 and TRBJ1-3; D ambiguous. This CDR3 comprises 15 residues. Between the trimmed V and J ends, which lost 5 bases and 0 bases, there was a span of 11 bases. The DNA for the CDR3 is TGTGCCAGCAGTGAACTCTGGAACTCTGGAAACACCATATATTTT. This codes for CASSELWNSGNTIYF.

The J gene is TRBJ2-1, the V gene TRBV6-2 or TRBV6-3, with 12 bases lining up with TRBD2. J lost 4 bases, V lost 7 bases, and 5 bases had no gene match. Germline V gene sequence: CDR1 MNHEY, CDR2 SVGEGT. The CDR3 loop spans 15 amino acids. CDR3 DNA: TGTGCCAGCATTCTAGCGGGAGGGCGATACAATGAGCAGTTCTTC. Its protein is CASILAGGRYNEQFF.

This clonotype was counted a few times. The chain employs TRBV6-6 and TRBJ2-7; D is uncertain. CDR3 length equals 12 residues. Germline V gives CDR1 MNHNY, CDR2 SVGAGI (reference sequence). Trimming took 4 bases from V and 2 from J, leaving 6 bases between them. CDR3 sequence reads: CASSSLPYEQYF. The CDR3 nucleotides are TGTGCCAGCAGTTCACTGCCCTACGAGCAGTACTTC.

The chain carries TRBV12-3 or TRBV12-4 and TRBJ2-4; 10 bases fit TRBD2. V gave up 4 bases and J gave up 6 bases; unmatched junction bases: 12. The CDR3 sequence is 17 residues long. This CDR3 reads CASSSHFLAGDPNIQYF. The CDR3 DNA follows: TGTGCCAGCAGTTCGCATTTCCTAGCGGGAGACCCAAACATTCAGTACTTC.

This clonotype turned up a few times. The J gene is TRBJ2-7, the V gene TRBV6-2 or TRBV6-3; perhaps TRBD1 as D (6 bases). The CDR3 sequence is 15 residues long. The V gene lost 2 bases and the J gene lost 5 bases, with 16 bases spanning the gap. In germline, CDR1 is MNHEY, CDR2 SVGEGT. CDR3 DNA sequence: TGTGCCAGCAGTTACGGCACAGGGCTTAGGAACGAGCAGTACTTC. It translates to CASSYGTGLRNEQYF.

The chain recombines TRBV7-2 with TRBJ2-2, with 7 bases aligning to TRBD1. Germline lookup yields CDR1 SGHTA and CDR2 FQGNSA. Losses at the gene ends were 3 bases for V and 5 bases for J; bases not matched to a gene: 6. The CDR3 spans 15 residues. This CDR3 reads CASSLRQGRTGELFF. In nucleotides, the CDR3 is TGTGCCAGCAGCTTGCGACAGGGAAGGACCGGGGAGCTGTTTTTT.

The rearrangement links TRBV7-9 to TRBJ2-3, with 8 bases matching TRBD2. The CDR3 loop spans 16 amino acids. Germline V gene sequence: CDR1 SEHNR, CDR2 FQNEAQ (reference sequence). V gave up 5 bases and J gave up 4 bases; unmatched junction bases: 11. CDR3 sequence: CASSPPPGGPSDTQYF. Written as DNA, the CDR3 is TGTGCCAGCAGCCCCCCTCCGGGAGGGCCATCAGATACGCAGTATTTT.

This clonotype was recorded a few times. The chain joins TRBV4-1 to TRBJ2-5; D is uncertain. This CDR3 spans 15 amino acids. V was clipped by 0 bases and J by 1 base, with 9 bases between them. Germline loops: CDR1 MGHRA, CDR2 YSYEKL. Here the CDR3 reads CASSQEVAGQETQYF. The CDR3 DNA follows: TGCGCCAGCAGCCAAGAAGTGGCAGGCCAAGAGACCCAGTACTTC.

This clonotype was detected many times. The chain couples TRBV28 to TRBJ2-4, with D unresolved. V dropped 7 bases and J dropped 4 bases, with 11 bases sitting between them. Germline V lookup: CDR1 MDHEN, CDR2 SYDVKM. The CDR3 is 13 residues long. The CDR3 loop is CASNLWAKNIQYF. CDR3 sequence (DNA): TGTGCCAGCAATCTGTGGGCGAAAAACATTCAGTACTTC.

This chain uses TRBV18 with TRBJ2-1; TRBD1 aligns across 7 bases. Germline CDR1 and CDR2: KGHSH and LQKENI. The trim removed 3 bases at V and 6 bases at J, leaving 14 bases unmatched. The CDR3 sequence is 17 residues long. CDR3 in DNA: TGTGCCAGCTCACCCCAGACAGGGCTCCTGAGTAGCAATGAGCAGTTCTTC. Its translation: CASSPQTGLLSSNEQFF.

This clonotype came up a few times. As DNA, the CDR3 is TGCGCCAGCGGACGGATTCCGGGTAATACAGATACGCAGTATTTT. The encoded protein is CASGRIPGNTDTQYF. V is TRBV5-1 and J is TRBJ2-3; D is unclear. The CDR3 has 15 residues. From germline, CDR1 is SGHRS and CDR2 YFSETQ. V dropped 7 bases and J dropped 3 bases, with 18 bases sitting between them. Full variable domain (missing parts from reference TRBV5-1 and TRBJ2-3): KAGVTQTPRYLIKTRGQQVTLSCSPISGHRSVSWYQQTPGQGLQFLFEYFSETQRNKGNFPGRFSGRQFSNSRSEMNVSTLELGDSALYLCASGRIPGNTDTQYFGPGTRLTVL.

V usage is TRBV7-2 and J usage is TRBJ1-1; D remains unclear. Trimming left V 5 bases short and J 4 bases short, with 14 bases between. The CDR3 length is 14 residues. In germline, CDR1 is SGHTA, CDR2 FQGNSA. CDR3 loop: CASSLQPERTEAFF. In nucleotides, the CDR3 is TGTGCCAGCAGCCTACAACCAGAGCGCACTGAAGCTTTCTTT.

This clonotype was counted only a few times. The chain employs TRBV29-1 and TRBJ2-7; 8 nucleotides match TRBD1. Germline V CDR1 and CDR2: SQVTM, ANQGSEA. V lost 1 base, J lost 3 bases, and 8 bases stayed unmatched. This CDR3 contains 15 residues. CDR3 DNA sequence: TGCAGCGTTGAAGGGGGCAGGGGGCCGCTCTACGAGCAGTACTTC. Protein sequence: CSVEGGRGPLYEQYF.

In its sample, this clonotype was seen many times. This chain connects TRBV10-3 to TRBJ2-1; D is uncertain. Trimming took 0 bases from V and 1 from J, leaving 7 bases between them. CDR1 and CDR2 from the germline V gene are ENHRY and SYGVKD. The CDR3 length is 15 residues. The CDR3 region is CAISESGDSYNEQFF. CDR3 sequence (DNA): TGTGCCATCAGTGAGTCAGGAGATTCCTACAATGAGCAGTTCTTC.

V and J are TRBV11-2 and TRBJ1-4; TRBD1 matches at 8 bases. V trimming: 1 base; J trimming: 5 bases; junction bases outside the gene matches: 3. The CDR3 runs to 15 residues. Per germline, CDR1 SGHAT and CDR2 FQNNGV. The CDR3 loop is CASSLGQGTNEKLFF. CDR3 DNA: TGTGCCAGCAGCTTAGGACAGGGGACCAATGAAAAACTGTTTTTT. Combining the CDR3 with reference TRBV11-2 and TRBJ1-4 gives the whole variable domain EAGVAQSPRYKIIEKRQSVAFWCNPISGHATLYWYQQILGQGPKLLIQFQNNGVVDDSQLPKDRFSAERLKGVDSTLKIQPAKLEDSAVYLCASSLGQGTNEKLFFGSGTQLSVL.

This clonotype has more than one count but fewer than ten. The chain recombines TRBV7-9 with TRBJ2-7; 10 bases are a match to TRBD2. CDR3 length equals 14 residues. CDR1 is SEHNR and CDR2 is FQNEAQ in the germline V gene (reference sequence). J lost 3 bases, V lost 5 bases, and 4 bases had no gene match. CDR3 DNA: TGTGCCAGCAGCATCGGACTAGCGGTCTACGAGCAGTACTTC. It yields the protein CASSIGLAVYEQYF.

This chain links TRBV11-3 with TRBJ2-7; D could derive from TRBD1 or TRBD2 (5 bases each). The CDR3 extends over 15 amino acids. The V and J ends lost 1 base and 0 bases respectively, with 10 bases between them. The germline V gene has CDR1 SGHNT and CDR2 YENEEA. CDR3 loop: CASSLVWGSSYEQYF. CDR3 DNA: TGTGCCAGCAGCTTAGTTTGGGGGAGCTCCTACGAGCAGTACTTC. Drawing the rest from reference TRBV11-3 and TRBJ2-7, the complete variable domain is EAGVVQSPRYKIIEKKQPVAFWCNPISGHNTLYWYLQNLGQGPELLIRYENEEAVDDSQLPKDRFSAERLKGVDSTLKIQPAELGDSAVYLCASSLVWGSSYEQYFGPGTRLTVT.

This chain joins TRBV15 and TRBJ2-6, with unresolved D. Trimming shortened V by 1 base and J by 3 bases, and 13 bases separated the two germline ends. The V gene's germline CDR1 is LNHNV and CDR2 YYDKDF (reference sequence). This CDR3 contains 17 residues. For the CDR3, the DNA is TGTGCCACCAGCAGAGGCACCCCCCCCGGTGGGGCCAACGTCCTGACTTTC. It is translated as CATSRGTPPGGANVLTF.

There are a few counts of this clonotype. The chain links TRBV10-3 to TRBJ2-1; D not resolved. V was shortened by 11 bases and J by 2 bases, with 7 bases between the two germline ends. The CDR3 totals 11 residues. The V gene's germline CDR1 is ENHRY and CDR2 SYGVKD. The CDR3 sequence is CAAATYNEQFF. As DNA, the CDR3 is TGTGCCGCCGCCACCTACAATGAGCAGTTCTTC.

The V gene is TRBV4-3, the J gene TRBJ2-5; D gene ambiguous. The germline V gene encodes CDR1 LGHNA and CDR2 YSLEER. The germline V and J ends were trimmed by 0 bases and 5 bases, with 10 bases remaining between them. This CDR3 comprises 14 residues. CDR3 residues: CASSQEPGRETQYF. The CDR3, as DNA: TGCGCCAGCAGCCAAGAACCAGGAAGGGAGACCCAGTACTTC.

The CDR3 loop is CASSFRQAWVNEQFF. CDR3 in DNA: TGTGCCAGCAGCTTTCGACAGGCATGGGTCAATGAGCAGTTCTTC. The V call is TRBV11-2, the J call TRBJ2-1; D possibly corresponds to TRBD1 (6 bases). With 3 bases removed from V and 6 bases from J, the gap between germline ends came to 15 bases. Germline CDR1 and CDR2: SGHAT and FQNNGV. This CDR3 contains 15 residues.

The chain is built from TRBV7-9 and TRBJ2-4; 8 bases are a match to TRBD1. Per germline, CDR1 SEHNR and CDR2 FQNEAQ (reference sequence). The J segment lost 0 bases and the V segment lost 5 bases, leaving 6 bases of the junction unmatched. CDR3 length equals 16 residues. The CDR3 sequence: CASSTDRGLAKNIQYF. CDR3 DNA: TGTGCCAGCAGCACCGACAGGGGTCTAGCCAAAAACATTCAGTACTTC. The full variable domain, rest sourced from reference TRBV7-9 and TRBJ2-4, is DTGVSQNPRHKITKRGQNVTFRCDPISEHNRLYWYRQTLGQGPEFLTYFQNEAQLEKSRLLSDRFSAERPKGSFSTLEIQRTEQGDSAMYLCASSTDRGLAKNIQYFGAGTRLSVL.

This clonotype has only a few counts. The chain links TRBV5-1 to TRBJ2-1, with unresolved D. This CDR3 region has 16 residues. The germline V gene has CDR1 SGHRS and CDR2 YFSETQ. Trimming took off 0 bases at V and 1 base at J, with 11 bases between the two ends. This CDR3 reads CASSLVIGNSYNEQFF. DNA of the CDR3: TGCGCCAGCAGCTTGGTTATAGGCAATTCCTACAATGAGCAGTTCTTC.

This clonotype was seen more than once but under ten times. J is TRBJ2-1 and V is TRBV18, with TRBD1 as a possible D gene (6 bases). This CDR3 region has 12 residues. Germline V gene data show CDR1 as KGHSH and CDR2 as LQKENI. Deletions cut 2 bases from V and 9 bases from J, with 8 bases between. The CDR3 DNA follows: TGTGCCAGCTCACCAATCAGGGGTGAGCAGTTCTTC. Its translation is CASSPIRGEQFF.

The chain couples TRBV7-9 to TRBJ2-7, with no clear D. CDR1 is SEHNR and CDR2 is FQNEAQ in the germline V gene (reference sequence). CDR3 length equals 11 residues. V dropped 3 bases and J dropped 6 bases, with 6 bases sitting between them. CDR3 sequence: CASSFEREQYF. CDR3 nucleotide sequence: TGTGCCAGCAGCTTCGAACGCGAGCAGTACTTC.